Listed below are T cell receptor beta chains from one sample, sequenced in a study of post-analysis software for immune sequencing data. A single record per CDR3 protein comes from TCRdb applying MiXCR to the PCR reads. This sample carries hundreds of thousands of distinct CDR3 sequences, more than 50% of them seen once, and the ten largest clones take 10% to 12%. The specimen sequenced was blood. All receptors come from a girl aged 2 to 9 with multiple sclerosis. Each CDR3 is given with its conserved first and last residue. The D gene is left open where the match is weak. Clone size is shown for a subset of rows, as once, few, many or a class of expanded clone.

d_call	clone_size	v_call	j_call	cdr3_length	cdr3_nt	cdr3_aa
TRBD1	few	TRBV6-5	TRBJ2-3	15	TGTGCCAGCAGTTACCAGGGGGCTAGCACAGATACGCAGTATTTT	CASSYQGASTDTQYF
TRBD1	.	TRBV12-3/TRBV12-4	TRBJ2-3	18	TGTGCCAGCAGTCCCCGGGACAGGGGACTTAAGACCCAGGATACGCAGTATTTT	CASSPRDRGLKTQDTQYF
TRBD2	.	TRBV20-1	TRBJ2-1	16	TGCAGTGCTAGAGGGAACGGCGGGAGCTCCTACAATGAGCAGTTCTTC	CSARGNGGSSYNEQFF
TRBD2	.	TRBV20-1	TRBJ2-7	15	TGCAGTGCTAGTGCTCAGGGAGGGAGCTCCTACGAGCAGTACTTC	CSASAQGGSSYEQYF
TRBD2	few	TRBV4-2	TRBJ2-1	16	TGTGCCAGCAGCCAAGCTCGGAGACTAGCAGACAATGAGCAGTTCTTC	CASSQARRLADNEQFF
.	few	TRBV4-1	TRBJ1-2	16	TGCGCCAGCAGCCTACCGAGGAGGGGACATCGGTATGGCTACACCTTC	CASSLPRRGHRYGYTF
.	.	TRBV20-1	TRBJ2-3	13	TGCAGTGCTGGGGGGGCCTTCACAGATACGCAGTATTTT	CSAGGAFTDTQYF
.	.	TRBV12-3/TRBV12-4	TRBJ2-1	15	TGTGCCAGCAGTTTGGGGAGTAGCTCCTACAATGAGCAGTTCTTC	CASSLGSSSYNEQFF
.	few	TRBV6-2/TRBV6-3	TRBJ1-2	14	TGTGCCAGCAGACCCGGGACAACCTATTATGGCTACACCTTC	CASRPGTTYYGYTF
.	.	TRBV12-3/TRBV12-4	TRBJ2-5	13	TGTGCCAGCAGTATGACTAGACGAGAGACCCAGTACTTC	CASSMTRRETQYF
TRBD1	.	TRBV6-1	TRBJ2-1	15	TGTGCCAGCAGTGCCCGACAGGGACACTACAATGAGCAGTTCTTC	CASSARQGHYNEQFF
.	few	TRBV20-1	TRBJ1-5	17	TGCAGTGCTAGAGATGGGGCCGACTACCAGGGCAATCAGCCCCAGCATTTT	CSARDGADYQGNQPQHF
.	.	TRBV7-9	TRBJ1-2	16	TGTGCCAGCAGCTTAGGAACACCGCCGCTACACTATGGCTACACCTTC	CASSLGTPPLHYGYTF
.	few	TRBV6-1	TRBJ1-2	13	TGTGCCAGCAGTGAACTGTGGAACTATGGCTACACCTTC	CASSELWNYGYTF
.	.	TRBV6-1	TRBJ1-2	16	TGTGCCAGCAGTGAAAGGTTAAGAGTCTCCAGCTATGGCTACACCTTC	CASSERLRVSSYGYTF
.	.	TRBV4-3	TRBJ2-1	17	TGCGCCAGCAGCCAAGATGGAGGGGGGATCGCCTACAATGAGCAGTTCTTC	CASSQDGGGIAYNEQFF
TRBD1	few	TRBV5-1	TRBJ2-7	14	TGCGCCAGCAGCTCCGGACAGGGGGCGGACGAGCAGTACTTC	CASSSGQGADEQYF
.	.	TRBV4-3	TRBJ2-5	14	TGCGCCAGCAGCCAAGATACAGGGTGGGAGACCCAGTACTTC	CASSQDTGWETQYF
.	.	TRBV29-1	TRBJ1-2	14	TGCAGCGTCCTCACGCTGGACGGTGTCTATGGCTACACCTTC	CSVLTLDGVYGYTF
.	.	TRBV6-4	TRBJ2-1	13	TGTGCCAGCAGTGAGAGGTGGGGTGCTGAGCAGTTCTTC	CASSERWGAEQFF
.	.	TRBV7-7	TRBJ2-1	17	TGTGCTAGCAGCCCAACTAGGCGGGCTGATCGAGACAATGAGCAGTTCTTC	CASSPTRRADRDNEQFF
.	few	TRBV10-3	TRBJ1-2	12	TGTGCCATCAATAACTCAGGGAATGGCTACACCTTC	CAINNSGNGYTF
.	few	TRBV6-4	TRBJ1-2	12	TGTGCCAGCAGTGCGTCCGGGTTCTTTGACACCTTC	CASSASGFFDTF
.	.	TRBV29-1	TRBJ2-1	12	TGCAGCGTCCAACTACTAAACAATGGGCAGTTCTTC	CSVQLLNNGQFF
TRBD1	.	TRBV20-1	TRBJ2-1	15	TGCAGTGCTGTTGGGACAGGCGGGGTGCACAATGAGCAGTTCTTC	CSAVGTGGVHNEQFF
.	.	TRBV29-1	TRBJ1-4	11	TGCAGCGTTGTTTGGGGGGAAAAACTGTTTTTT	CSVVWGEKLFF
.	.	TRBV7-9	TRBJ2-4	14	TGTGCCAGCAGCAAGCTTGGAGCCAAAAACATTCAGTACTTC	CASSKLGAKNIQYF
TRBD1	.	TRBV9	TRBJ2-2	17	TGTGCCAGCAGCGTAGTACCCGGGACAGCGAACACCGGGGAGCTGTTTTTT	CASSVVPGTANTGELFF
.	.	TRBV6-2/TRBV6-3	TRBJ2-7	15	TGTGCCAGCAGTACCCACCAGGGATCCTCCTACGAGCAGTACTTC	CASSTHQGSSYEQYF
.	.	TRBV10-3	TRBJ1-1	11	TGTGCCATCAGGATGACAGGTGAAGCTTTCTTT	CAIRMTGEAFF
.	.	TRBV29-1	TRBJ2-3	11	TGCAGCGTTCAATTGGGAGATACGCAGTATTTT	CSVQLGDTQYF
.	.	TRBV6-2/TRBV6-3	TRBJ2-1	16	TGTGCCACCAAAGGCTTAGTACTAGCTACCTACAATGAGCAGTTCTTC	CATKGLVLATYNEQFF
TRBD2	.	TRBV11-3	TRBJ2-1	13	TGTGCCAGCAGCCACCTGACGCGGGGGGAGCAGTTCTTC	CASSHLTRGEQFF
TRBD2	.	TRBV25-1	TRBJ2-1	18	TGTGCCAGCAGTGAATTGAGCGGGGGACCCAGCTCCTACAATGAGCAGTTCTTC	CASSELSGGPSSYNEQFF
TRBD2	.	TRBV12-3/TRBV12-4	TRBJ2-5	15	TGTGCCAGTCAACTACCCGGGGGGATCCAAGAGACCCAGTACTTC	CASQLPGGIQETQYF
.	few	TRBV29-1	TRBJ2-3	14	TGCAGCGCATCCCAGGCTGAATACACAGATACGCAGTATTTT	CSASQAEYTDTQYF
TRBD1	few	TRBV7-6	TRBJ2-3	18	TGTGCCAGCAGTTTCGTCCCCGGACAGGGGGCCCCCACAGATACGCAGTATTTT	CASSFVPGQGAPTDTQYF
TRBD2	once	TRBV11-2	TRBJ2-7	16	TGTGCCAGCAGCCAGGGACTAGCGGGAGGAACCTACGAGCAGTACTTC	CASSQGLAGGTYEQYF
TRBD2	.	TRBV2	TRBJ2-7	14	TGTGCCAGCAGTGTAGTGCGGGAGGGCTACGAGCAGTACTTC	CASSVVREGYEQYF
TRBD2	.	TRBV30	TRBJ2-7	16	TGTGCCTGGAGTTCATGGCGGGAGAGAGACTACAATGAGCAGTACTTC	CAWSSWRERDYNEQYF
.	.	TRBV7-9	TRBJ2-3	14	TGTGCCAGCACCTCTAGATTTGGGACAGATACGCAGTATTTT	CASTSRFGTDTQYF
.	.	TRBV19	TRBJ2-1	17	TGTGCCAGTAGTATATTACCCACCTCGGTGGGTTTCAATGAGCAGTTCTTC	CASSILPTSVGFNEQFF
.	.	TRBV20-1	TRBJ1-5	13	TGCAGTGCTAGTGGACGACCTAATCAGCCCCAGCATTTT	CSASGRPNQPQHF
.	once	TRBV6-5	TRBJ2-1	13	TGTGCCAGCGCTCCGCCGTTCGACGACAACAAGTTCTTC	CASAPPFDDNKFF
.	few	TRBV6-5	TRBJ2-1	15	TGTGCCAGCAGTCGGGGAATAGGCAGGAACAATGAGCAGTTCTTC	CASSRGIGRNNEQFF
TRBD1	.	TRBV4-2	TRBJ2-7	16	TGTGCCAGCAGCCCCCAACTGATCGGGACAGAGTACGAGCAGTACTTC	CASSPQLIGTEYEQYF
.	few	TRBV12-3/TRBV12-4	TRBJ2-3	12	TGTGCCAGCGAGGCGGGCACAGATACGCAGTATTTT	CASEAGTDTQYF
TRBD1	.	TRBV12-3/TRBV12-4	TRBJ1-1	14	TGTGCCAGCAGTTTAAGGACAGGGATGCCTGAAGCTTTCTTT	CASSLRTGMPEAFF
.	.	TRBV4-3	TRBJ2-3	16	TGCGCCAGCAGCCCACGGGGCGGGGGCACCACAGATACGCAGTATTTT	CASSPRGGGTTDTQYF
TRBD1	.	TRBV10-3	TRBJ2-5	14	TGTGCCATCAGTGTTGACAGGGGCCAAGAGACCCAGTACTTC	CAISVDRGQETQYF
.	.	TRBV12-3/TRBV12-4	TRBJ2-7	13	TGTGCCAGCGGATCAGGGGAGGCCGACGAGCAGTACTTC	CASGSGEADEQYF
TRBD1	.	TRBV6-5	TRBJ2-7	14	TGTGCCAGCAGAGCCGGGACAGACATCTACGAGCAGTACTTC	CASRAGTDIYEQYF
.	.	TRBV10-1	TRBJ2-1	15	TGCGCCAGCAGTGATATGAGGGGAGCTTACAATGAGCAGTTCTTC	CASSDMRGAYNEQFF
.	.	TRBV7-2	TRBJ2-7	12	TGTGCCAGCAGCTTGACACCTTCCGAGCAGTACTTC	CASSLTPSEQYF
.	.	TRBV2	TRBJ2-5	11	TGTGCCAGCATGGTCCAAGAGACCCAGTACTTC	CASMVQETQYF